Each of the 6 T cell receptor beta chains below was sequenced from the same sample in a study of T cells in Graves' hyperthyroidism and ophthalmopathy. RNA transcripts provided the source from which TCR beta CDR3 regions were amplified. A first-round RT-PCR of the TCR CDR3 used the HTBI primer set. TCRdb independently ran MiXCR on the multiplex PCR reads; one entry per CDR3 protein. The table has 300,000 to 450,000 distinct CDR3 sequences, roughly 14% seen once. Sequencing was done on a sample of blood. Receptors were obtained from a woman aged 55-70 years with Graves' hyperthyroidism.

The V call is TRBV10-3, the J call TRBJ1-1; tentatively, D is TRBD1 (5 bases). The CDR3 is made up of 13 amino acids. Deletions cut 7 bases from V and 1 base from J, with 10 bases between. CDR1 and CDR2 (germline): ENHRY, SYGVKD. CDR3 sequence (DNA): TGTGCCATCACAGACAGACCGAACACTGAAGCTTTCTTT. As protein: CAITDRPNTEAFF.

This chain joins TRBV4-1 and TRBJ1-5; TRBD1 is a possible D gene (5 bases). The length of the CDR3 is 16 residues. Trimming removed 3 bases from V and 4 bases from J, with 16 bases in between. Germline CDR1 MGHRA, CDR2 YSYEKL. CDR3 sequence (DNA): TGCGCCAGCAGCCATCCGGGACCGCGACCAAATCAGCCCCAGCATTTT. It specifies CASSHPGPRPNQPQHF.

CDR3 loop: CASISRQETGELFF. CDR3 nucleotides: TGTGCCAGCATATCAAGACAGGAGACCGGGGAGCTGTTTTTT. The V and J genes are TRBV6-1 and TRBJ2-2, with a possible D match to TRBD1 (6 bases). Germline V lookup: CDR1 MNHNS, CDR2 SASEGT. Trimming took off 7 bases at V and 5 bases at J, with 14 bases between the two ends. The CDR3 has 14 residues.

The chain recombines TRBV2 with TRBJ2-1, with no clear D. The CDR3 has 14 residues. V gave up 0 bases and J gave up 9 bases, with 12 bases separating them. Germline V gene lookup returns CDR1 SNHLY and CDR2 FYNNEI. The CDR3 is CASSEALFTGEQFF. CDR3 in DNA: TGTGCCAGCAGTGAAGCGCTTTTCACGGGTGAGCAGTTCTTC.

This clonotype was found many times. The chain is built from TRBV20-1 and TRBJ1-5; TRBD1 aligns across 7 bases. J lost 2 bases, V lost 3 bases, and 7 bases had no gene match. Germline CDR1 is DFQATT and CDR2 is SNEGSKA (reference sequence). The CDR3 is made up of 15 amino acids. CDR3 amino acids: CSARMTGRGNQPQHF. The CDR3 DNA is TGCAGTGCTAGGATGACAGGGAGGGGCAATCAGCCCCAGCATTTT.

This clonotype was detected once. One end of the junction does not line up with germline, which may come from a read error. The chain carries TRBV7-2 and TRBJ2-3; TRBD2 matches at 10 bases. There are 16 residues in the CDR3. The germline gives CDR1 SGHTA, CDR2 FQGNSA. CDR3 in amino acids: CASTLTSGTTTDTQYF. In DNA form, the CDR3 reads TGTGCCAGCACCTTAACTAGCGGGACCACCACAGATACGCAGTATTTT.